This TCR beta chain stems from a study of a mutant IDH1 vaccine in newly diagnosed glioma. Across the whole study: Commencement of vaccination occurred 4-6 weeks following radiotherapy alone, or concurrently with temozolomide cycles. V12 took place at week 35, and V13 at week 47. Earlier therapy was either radiotherapy, temozolomide, or both, and most got both.

CDR3 size: 14 residues. The trim removed 3 bases at V and 6 bases at J, leaving 3 bases unmatched. The germline V gene encodes CDR1 LNHDA and CDR2 SQIVND (reference sequence). Data came from immunoSEQ multiplex PCR; TCRdb stores just in-frame clones and leaves some out. Of about 68,000 clones in the sample, 84% are singletons; the top ten hold roughly 12%. This sample's time point: week 35, safety follow-up. Each vaccine dose was 300 ug of mutant IDH1 20-mer peptide, with topical imiquimod. As concerns this clone: Its target is not known.

The receptor was isolated from a man younger than 35 with glioma. The source material was PBMCs, sampled from a glioma patient whose treatment included an IDH1 peptide vaccine. The rearrangement links TRBV19 to TRBJ2-2; 8 bases are shared with TRBD1. The CDR3 sequence: CASSIAGGAGELFF. In DNA form, the CDR3 reads TGTGCCAGTAGTATCGCAGGGGGCGCCGGGGAGCTGTTTTTT.